This TCR beta chain was sequenced for a study of Ad26.COV2.S vaccination and SARS-CoV-2 variants. The V segment lost 4 bases and the J segment 2 bases; nucleotides outside the gene matches: 3. The CDR3 contains 13 residues. Germline V gene lookup returns CDR1 SGHTS and CDR2 YDEGEE. Libraries were prepared by immunoSEQ multiplex PCR; TCRdb keeps only in-frame clonotypes and omits some of them. The table records about 350,000 clones, about 88% of them present only once. Treatment indicated: roughly 19 received Ad26.COV2.S at low or high dose, single or two shots; roughly five received placebo; per-sample allocation not given. The investigators took samples on day 63 after the first vaccine or placebo injection.

Sequenced here: peripheral blood, sampled in a trial of Ad26.COV2.S vaccine versus placebo. The TCR sequence derives from a person between 18 and 65 years old who received the Ad26.COV2.S COVID-19 vaccine or a placebo. The chain has TRBV5-8 and TRBJ2-7, with 7 bases matching TRBD1. The CDR3 protein is CASSRDSTYEQYF. CDR3 nucleotide sequence: TGTGCCAGCAGCCGGGACAGCACCTACGAGCAGTACTTC.